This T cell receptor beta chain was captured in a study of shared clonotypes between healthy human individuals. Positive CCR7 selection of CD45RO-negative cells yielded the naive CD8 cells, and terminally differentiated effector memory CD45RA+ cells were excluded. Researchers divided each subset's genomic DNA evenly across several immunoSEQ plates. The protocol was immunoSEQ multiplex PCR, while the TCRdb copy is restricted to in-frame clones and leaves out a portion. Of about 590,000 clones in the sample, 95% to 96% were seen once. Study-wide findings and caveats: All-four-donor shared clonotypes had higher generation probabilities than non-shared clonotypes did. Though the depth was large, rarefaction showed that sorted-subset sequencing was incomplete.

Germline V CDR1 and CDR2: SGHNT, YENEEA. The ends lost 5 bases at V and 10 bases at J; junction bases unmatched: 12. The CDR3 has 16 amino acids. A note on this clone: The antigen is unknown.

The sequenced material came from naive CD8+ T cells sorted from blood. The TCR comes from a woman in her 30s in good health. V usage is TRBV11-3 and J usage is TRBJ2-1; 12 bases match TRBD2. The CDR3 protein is CASSLQLAGGRGEQFF. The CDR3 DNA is TGTGCCAGCAGCCTCCAACTAGCGGGAGGACGCGGCGAGCAGTTCTTC. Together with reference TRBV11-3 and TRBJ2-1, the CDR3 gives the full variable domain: EAGVVQSPRYKIIEKKQPVAFWCNPISGHNTLYWYLQNLGQGPELLIRYENEEAVDDSQLPKDRFSAERLKGVDSTLKIQPAELGDSAVYLCASSLQLAGGRGEQFFGPGTRLTVL.